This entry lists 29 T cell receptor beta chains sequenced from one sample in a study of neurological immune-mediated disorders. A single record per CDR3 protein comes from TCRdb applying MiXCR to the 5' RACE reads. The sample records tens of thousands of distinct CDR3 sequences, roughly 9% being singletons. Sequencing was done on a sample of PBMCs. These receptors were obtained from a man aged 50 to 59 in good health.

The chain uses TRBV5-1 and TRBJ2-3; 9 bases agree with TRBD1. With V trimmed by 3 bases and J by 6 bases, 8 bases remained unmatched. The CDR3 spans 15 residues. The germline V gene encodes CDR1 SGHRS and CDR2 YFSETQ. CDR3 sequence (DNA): TGCGCCAGCAGCTACCGGGACAGGGAGGCCGATACGCAGTATTTT. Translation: CASSYRDREADTQYF.

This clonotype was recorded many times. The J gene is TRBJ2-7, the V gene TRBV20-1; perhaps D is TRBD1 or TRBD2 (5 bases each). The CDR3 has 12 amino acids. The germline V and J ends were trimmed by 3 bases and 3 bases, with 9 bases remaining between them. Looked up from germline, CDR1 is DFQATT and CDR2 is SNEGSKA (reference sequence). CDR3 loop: CSASGASYEQYF. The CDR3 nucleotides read TGCAGTGCTAGCGGGGCCAGCTACGAGCAGTACTTC.

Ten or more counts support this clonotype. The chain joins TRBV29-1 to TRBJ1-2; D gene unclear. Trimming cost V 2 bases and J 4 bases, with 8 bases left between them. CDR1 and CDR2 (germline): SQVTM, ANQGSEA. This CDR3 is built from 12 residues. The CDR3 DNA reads TGCAGCGTTGAAAGGGAGGCCTATGGCTACACCTTC. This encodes CSVEREAYGYTF.

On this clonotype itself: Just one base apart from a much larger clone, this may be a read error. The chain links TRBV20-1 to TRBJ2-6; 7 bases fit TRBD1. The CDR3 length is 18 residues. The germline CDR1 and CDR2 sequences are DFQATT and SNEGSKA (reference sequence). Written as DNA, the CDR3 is TGCAGTGCTAGAGGGGAGACAGGGCCTGGCTCTGGGGACAACGTCCTGACTTTC. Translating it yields CSARGETGPGSGDNVLTF.

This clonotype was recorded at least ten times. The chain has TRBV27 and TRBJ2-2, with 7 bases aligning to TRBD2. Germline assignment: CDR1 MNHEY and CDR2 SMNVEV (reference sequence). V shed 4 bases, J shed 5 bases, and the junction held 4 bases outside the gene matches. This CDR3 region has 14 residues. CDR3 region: CASSSLSGTGELFF. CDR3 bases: TGTGCCAGCAGTTCGCTTAGCGGGACCGGGGAGCTGTTTTTT.

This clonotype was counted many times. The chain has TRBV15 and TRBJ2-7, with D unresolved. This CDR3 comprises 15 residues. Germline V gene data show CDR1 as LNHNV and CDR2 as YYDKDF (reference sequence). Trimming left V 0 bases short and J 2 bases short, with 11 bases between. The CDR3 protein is CATSRDLVVTYEQYF. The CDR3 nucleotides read TGTGCCACCAGCAGAGACCTAGTAGTTACCTACGAGCAGTACTTC. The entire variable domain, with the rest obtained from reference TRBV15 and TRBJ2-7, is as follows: DAMVIQNPRYQVTQFGKPVTLSCSQTLNHNVMYWYQQKSSQAPKLLFHYYDKDFNNEADTPDNFQSRRPNTSFCFLDIRSPGLGDTAMYLCATSRDLVVTYEQYFGPGTRLTVT.

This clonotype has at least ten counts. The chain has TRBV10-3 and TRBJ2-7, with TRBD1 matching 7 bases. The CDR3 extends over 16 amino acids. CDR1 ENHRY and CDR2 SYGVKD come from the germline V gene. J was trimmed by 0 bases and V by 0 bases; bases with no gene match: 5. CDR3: CAISESRGQNSYEQYF. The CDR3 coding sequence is TGTGCCATCAGTGAGTCGAGGGGACAGAACTCCTACGAGCAGTACTTC.

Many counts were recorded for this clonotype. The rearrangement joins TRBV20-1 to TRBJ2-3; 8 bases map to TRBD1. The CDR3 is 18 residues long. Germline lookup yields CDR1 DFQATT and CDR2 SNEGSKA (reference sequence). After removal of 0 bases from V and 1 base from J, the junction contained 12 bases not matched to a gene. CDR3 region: CSARDSDQGATGTDTQYF. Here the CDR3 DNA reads TGCAGTGCTAGAGATTCCGACCAGGGGGCTACAGGCACAGATACGCAGTATTTT.

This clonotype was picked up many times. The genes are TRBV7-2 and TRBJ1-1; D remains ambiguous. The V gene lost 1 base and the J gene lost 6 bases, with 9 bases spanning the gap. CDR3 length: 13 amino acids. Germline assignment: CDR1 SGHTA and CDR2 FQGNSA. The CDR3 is CASSLEGWSEAFF. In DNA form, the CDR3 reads TGTGCCAGCAGCTTAGAAGGGTGGTCTGAAGCTTTCTTT.

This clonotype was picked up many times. The CDR3 nucleotides are TGTGCCAGCAGCCGGCGGACGGACAACTATGGCTACACCTTC. This gives the protein CASSRRTDNYGYTF. The genes are TRBV5-8 and TRBJ1-2; no definite D call. The CDR3 is 14 residues long. Trimming stripped 4 bases from V and 2 bases from J, with 12 bases between. Germline CDR1 SGHTS, CDR2 YDEGEE.

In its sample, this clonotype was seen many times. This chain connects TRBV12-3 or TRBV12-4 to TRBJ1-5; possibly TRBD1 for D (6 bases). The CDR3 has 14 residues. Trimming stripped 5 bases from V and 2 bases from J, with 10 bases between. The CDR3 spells CASSDNRGNQPQHF. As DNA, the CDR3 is TGTGCCAGCAGTGATAACAGGGGCAATCAGCCCCAGCATTTT.

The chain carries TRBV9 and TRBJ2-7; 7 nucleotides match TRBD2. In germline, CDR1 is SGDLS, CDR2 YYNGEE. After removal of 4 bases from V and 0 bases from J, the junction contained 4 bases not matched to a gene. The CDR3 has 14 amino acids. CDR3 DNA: TGTGCCAGCAGCCCCGGGGGGACCTCCTACGAGCAGTACTTC. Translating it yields CASSPGGTSYEQYF.

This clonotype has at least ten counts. The CDR3 bases are TGTGCCAGCACGGGACAGTTAAATTCACCCCTCCACTTT. It translates to CASTGQLNSPLHF. V and J are TRBV2 and TRBJ1-6, with TRBD1 identical over 7 bases. CDR3 length equals 13 residues. With 7 bases clipped from V and 7 bases from J, the junction kept 4 bases outside the gene matches. CDR1 and CDR2 from the germline V gene are SNHLY and FYNNEI.

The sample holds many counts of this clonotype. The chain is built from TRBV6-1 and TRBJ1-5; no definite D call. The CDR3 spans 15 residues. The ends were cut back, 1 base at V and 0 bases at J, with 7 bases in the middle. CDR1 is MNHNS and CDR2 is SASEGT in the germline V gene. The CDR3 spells CASSEGAGSNQPQHF. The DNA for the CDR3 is TGTGCCAGCAGTGAAGGGGCAGGTAGCAATCAGCCCCAGCATTTT.

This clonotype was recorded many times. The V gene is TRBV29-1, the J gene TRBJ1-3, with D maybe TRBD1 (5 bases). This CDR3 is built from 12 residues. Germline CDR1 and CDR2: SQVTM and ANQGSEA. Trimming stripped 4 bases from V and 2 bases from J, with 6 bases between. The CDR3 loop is CSVGGAGNTIYF. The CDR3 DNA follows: TGCAGCGTTGGAGGGGCTGGAAACACCATATATTTT. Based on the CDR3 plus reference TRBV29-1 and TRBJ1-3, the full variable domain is SAVISQKPSRDICQRGTSLTIQCQVDSQVTMMFWYRQQPGQSLTLIATANQGSEATYESGFVIDKFPISRPNLTFSTLTVSNMSPEDSSIYLCSVGGAGNTIYFGEGSWLTVV.

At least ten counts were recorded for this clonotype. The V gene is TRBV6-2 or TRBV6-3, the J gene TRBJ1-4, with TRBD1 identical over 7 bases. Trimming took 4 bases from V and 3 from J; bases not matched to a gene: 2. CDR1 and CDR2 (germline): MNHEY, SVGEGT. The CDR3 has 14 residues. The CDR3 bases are TGTGCCAGCAGTTCCAGGGGGGCTAATGAAAAACTGTTTTTT. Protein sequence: CASSSRGANEKLFF.

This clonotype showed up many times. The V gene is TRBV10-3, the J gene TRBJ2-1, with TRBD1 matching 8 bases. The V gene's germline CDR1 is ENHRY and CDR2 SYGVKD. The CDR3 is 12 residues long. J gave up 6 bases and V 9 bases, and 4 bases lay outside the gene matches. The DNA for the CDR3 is TGTGCCATACAGGGGGGACGCAATGAGCAGTTCTTC. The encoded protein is CAIQGGRNEQFF.

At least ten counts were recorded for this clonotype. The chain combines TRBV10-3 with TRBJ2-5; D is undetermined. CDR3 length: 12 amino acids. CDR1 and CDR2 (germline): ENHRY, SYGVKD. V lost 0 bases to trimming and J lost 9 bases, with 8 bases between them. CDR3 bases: TGTGCCATCAGTGAGTCGAATAATGCCCAGTACTTC. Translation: CAISESNNAQYF.

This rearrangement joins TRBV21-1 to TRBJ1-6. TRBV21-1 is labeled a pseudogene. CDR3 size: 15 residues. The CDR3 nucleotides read TGTGCCAGCAGCAAAGGACGGAGATTTAATTCAACCCTCAACTTT. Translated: CASSKGRRFNSTLNF.

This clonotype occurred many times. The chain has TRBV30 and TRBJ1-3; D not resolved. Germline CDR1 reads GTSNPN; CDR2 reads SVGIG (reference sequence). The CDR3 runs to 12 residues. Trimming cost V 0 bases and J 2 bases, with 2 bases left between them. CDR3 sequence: CAWSVTGNTIYF. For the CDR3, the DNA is TGTGCCTGGAGTGTTACTGGAAACACCATATATTTT.

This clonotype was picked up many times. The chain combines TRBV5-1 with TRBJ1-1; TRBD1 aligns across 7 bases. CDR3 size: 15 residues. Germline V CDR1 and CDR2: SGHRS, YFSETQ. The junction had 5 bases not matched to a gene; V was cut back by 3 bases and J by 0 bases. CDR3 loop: CASSSGGQLNTEAFF. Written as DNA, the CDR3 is TGCGCCAGCAGCTCAGGGGGGCAGCTGAACACTGAAGCTTTCTTT.

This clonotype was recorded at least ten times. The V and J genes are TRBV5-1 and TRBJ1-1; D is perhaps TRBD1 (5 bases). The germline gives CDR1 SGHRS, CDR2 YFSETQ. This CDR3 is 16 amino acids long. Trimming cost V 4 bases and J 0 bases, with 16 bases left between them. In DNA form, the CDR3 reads TGCGCCAGCAGCCGGCGGGGGTCGCCGATGAACACTGAAGCTTTCTTT. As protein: CASSRRGSPMNTEAFF.

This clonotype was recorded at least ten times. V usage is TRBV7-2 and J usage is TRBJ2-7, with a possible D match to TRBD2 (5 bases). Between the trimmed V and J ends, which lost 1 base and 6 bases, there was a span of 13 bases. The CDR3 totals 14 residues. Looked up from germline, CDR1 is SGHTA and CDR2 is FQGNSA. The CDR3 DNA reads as TGTGCCAGCAGCTTAGTGGTGGGAGCGAGCGAGCAGTACTTC. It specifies CASSLVVGASEQYF.

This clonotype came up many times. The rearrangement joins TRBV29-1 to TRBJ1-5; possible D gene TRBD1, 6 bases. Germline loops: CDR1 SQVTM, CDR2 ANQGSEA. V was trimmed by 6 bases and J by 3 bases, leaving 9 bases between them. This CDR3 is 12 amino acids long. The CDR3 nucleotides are TGCAGCGTAGGGGACAACAATCAGCCCCAGCATTTT. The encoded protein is CSVGDNNQPQHF.

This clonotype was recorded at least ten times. The DNA for the CDR3 is TGTGCTAGTGGTAGGACAGGGGGTGATACGCAGTATTTT. Encoded protein: CASGRTGGDTQYF. The rearrangement uses TRBV12-5 and TRBJ2-3, with TRBD1 matching over 10 bases. This CDR3 has 13 residues. Germline assignment: CDR1 LGHNT and CDR2 FRNRAP. Trimming took 5 bases from V and 6 from J; bases not matched to a gene: 2.

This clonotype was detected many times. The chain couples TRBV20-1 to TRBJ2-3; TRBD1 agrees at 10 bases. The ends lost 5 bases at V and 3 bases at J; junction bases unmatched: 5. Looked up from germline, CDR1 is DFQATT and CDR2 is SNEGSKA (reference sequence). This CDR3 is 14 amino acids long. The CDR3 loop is CSAPDRGLTDTQYF. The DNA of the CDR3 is TGCAGTGCTCCCGACAGGGGGCTAACAGATACGCAGTATTTT.

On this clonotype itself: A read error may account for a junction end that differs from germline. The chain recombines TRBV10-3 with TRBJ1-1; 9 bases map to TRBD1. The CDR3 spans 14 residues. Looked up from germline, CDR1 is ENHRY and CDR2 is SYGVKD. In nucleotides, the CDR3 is TGTGTCATCAGTGTGGGACAGGGTGGGACTGAAGCTTTCTTT. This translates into CVISVGQGGTEAFF.

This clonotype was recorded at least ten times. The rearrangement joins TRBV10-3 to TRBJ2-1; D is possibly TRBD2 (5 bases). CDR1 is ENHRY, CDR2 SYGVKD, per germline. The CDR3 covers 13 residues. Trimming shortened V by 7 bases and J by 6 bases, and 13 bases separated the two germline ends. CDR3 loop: CAIKQAVRNEQFF. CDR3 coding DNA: TGTGCCATCAAACAAGCGGTTCGCAATGAGCAGTTCTTC.

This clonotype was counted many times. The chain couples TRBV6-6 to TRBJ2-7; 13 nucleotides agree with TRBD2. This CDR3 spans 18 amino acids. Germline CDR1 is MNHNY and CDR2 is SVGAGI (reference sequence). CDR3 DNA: TGTGCATCGAGCCCACTAGCGGGAGGGCCATCCTCCAGAGTCGGGCAGTACTTC. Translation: CASSPLAGGPSSRVGQYF.